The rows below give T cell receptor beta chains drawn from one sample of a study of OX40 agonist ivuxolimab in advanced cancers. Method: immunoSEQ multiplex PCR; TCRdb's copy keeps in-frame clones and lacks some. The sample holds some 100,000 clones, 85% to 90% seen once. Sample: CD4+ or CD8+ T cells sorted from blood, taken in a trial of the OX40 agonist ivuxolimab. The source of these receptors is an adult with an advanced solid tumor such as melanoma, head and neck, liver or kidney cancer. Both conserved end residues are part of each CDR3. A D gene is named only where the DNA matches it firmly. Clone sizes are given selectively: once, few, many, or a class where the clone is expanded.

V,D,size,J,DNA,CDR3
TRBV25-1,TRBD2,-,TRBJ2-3,TGTGCCAGCGCCCTAGCGGGCTCAGATACGCAGTATTTT,CASALAGSDTQYF
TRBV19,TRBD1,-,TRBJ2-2,TGTGCCAGTAGTTTTAGACAGGGGGCAGGCGGGGAGCTGTTTTTT,CASSFRQGAGGELFF
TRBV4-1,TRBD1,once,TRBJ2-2,TGCGCCAGCAGCCAAGAACCGGGACAGGGGCAGGGGGAGCTGTTTTTT,CASSQEPGQGQGELFF
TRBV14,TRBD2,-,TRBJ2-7,TGTGCCAGCAGCCGCCTGGGGGGGTATCCCTACGAGCAGTACTTC,CASSRLGGYPYEQYF
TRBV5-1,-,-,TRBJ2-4,TGCGCCAGCAGCTTGTCTTCCACACGAGGATTAGCCAAAAACATTCAGTACTTC,CASSLSSTRGLAKNIQYF
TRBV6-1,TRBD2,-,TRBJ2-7,TGTGCCAGCAGTGGCGGGGGGAGCTCCTACGAGCAGTACTTC,CASSGGGSSYEQYF
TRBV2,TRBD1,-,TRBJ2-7,TGTGCCAGCAGAGCCGGGACAGGGTACTACGAGCAGTACTTC,CASRAGTGYYEQYF
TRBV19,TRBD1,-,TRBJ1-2,TGTGCCAGTAGTGTCACCGCAGGGGACAGCTATGGCTACACCTTC,CASSVTAGDSYGYTF
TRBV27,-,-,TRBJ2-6,TGTGCCAGCAGTTTCGGGGGTAGCTCTGGGGCCAACGTCCTGACTTTC,CASSFGGSSGANVLTF
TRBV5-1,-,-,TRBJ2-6,TGCGCCAGCAGCTTGGAGGGGCCTGGGGCCAACGTCCTGACTTTC,CASSLEGPGANVLTF
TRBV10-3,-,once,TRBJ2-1,TGTGCCATCAGTGACAGTAGGGAGGATGAGCAGTTCTTC,CAISDSREDEQFF
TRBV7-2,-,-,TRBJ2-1,TGTGCCAGCAGCTTAAGTAACCTCGGCCCCTACAATGAGCAGTTCTTC,CASSLSNLGPYNEQFF
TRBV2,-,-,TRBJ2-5,TGTGCCAGCAGGGATAGACAAGAGACCCAGTACTTC,CASRDRQETQYF
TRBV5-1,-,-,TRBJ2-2,TGCGCCAGCAGCCCGGACAGTTACACCGGGGAGCTGTTTTTT,CASSPDSYTGELFF
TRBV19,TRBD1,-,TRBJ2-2,TGTGCCAGTAGTATAATGGGGGGACAGGGGAAAGGGGAGCTGTTTTTT,CASSIMGGQGKGELFF
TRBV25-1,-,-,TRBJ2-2,TGTGCCAGCAGTGAATTGGAGGGGCTCCTTGGGAACACCGGGGAGCTGTTTTTT,CASSELEGLLGNTGELFF
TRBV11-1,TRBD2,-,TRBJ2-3,TGTGCCAGCGACAAGACTAGCGGGAGATCAGATACGCAGTATTTT,CASDKTSGRSDTQYF
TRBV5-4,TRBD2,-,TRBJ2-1,TGTGCCAGCAGAGGGACTAGCGGGACCTCCTACAATGAGCAGTTCTTC,CASRGTSGTSYNEQFF
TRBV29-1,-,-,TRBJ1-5,TGCAGCGTTGTATTGGGTGGAGTTAATCAGCCCCAGCATTTT,CSVVLGGVNQPQHF
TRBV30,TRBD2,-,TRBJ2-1,TGTGCCTGGAGTGTTTGGCTAGCGGGAGATGGAAGGCAGTTCTTC,CAWSVWLAGDGRQFF
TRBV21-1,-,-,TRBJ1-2,TGTGCCAGCAGGCCGGGACAGGGAATTTGCTGGGGAGGCTACACCTTC,CASRPGQGICWGGYTF
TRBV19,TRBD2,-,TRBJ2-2,TGTGCCAGTAGTATTTTTCCGGGACTAGCGGGAGGGGGCACCGGGGAGCTGTTTTTT,CASSIFPGLAGGGTGELFF
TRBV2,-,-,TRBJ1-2,TGTGCCAGCAGTGAAGGTGCACAGGGATCCTATGGCTACACCTTC,CASSEGAQGSYGYTF
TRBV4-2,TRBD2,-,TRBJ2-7,TGTGCCAGCAGCCAAGAACTAGCGGGACAATACGAGCAGTACTTC,CASSQELAGQYEQYF
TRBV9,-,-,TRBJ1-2,TGTGCCAGCAGCGACCGGGCCGGGGACTATGGCTACACCTTC,CASSDRAGDYGYTF
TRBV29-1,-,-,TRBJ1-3,TGCAGCGTTGGGGACGGCTACCTTTCTGGAAACACCATATATTTT,CSVGDGYLSGNTIYF
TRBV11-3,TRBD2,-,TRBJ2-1,TGTGCCAGCAGCTTCAGGCCAGCGGGAGAACACAATGAGCAGTTCTTC,CASSFRPAGEHNEQFF
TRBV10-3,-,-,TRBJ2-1,TGTGCCATCCAAAGCGGAAATAGCAATGAGCAGTTCTTC,CAIQSGNSNEQFF
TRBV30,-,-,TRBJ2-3,TGTGCCTGGAGGCCGGGGGGCGGCACAGATACGCAGTATTTT,CAWRPGGGTDTQYF
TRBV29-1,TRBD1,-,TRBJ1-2,TGCAGCGGACAGGGAGGGTATGGCTACACCTTC,CSGQGGYGYTF
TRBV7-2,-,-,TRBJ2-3,TGTGCCAGCAGCTTGTTAGGGACAGATACGCAGTATTTT,CASSLLGTDTQYF
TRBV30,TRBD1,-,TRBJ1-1,TGTGCCTGGAGTCACGGGGCAGGGGGCACTGAAGCTTTCTTT,CAWSHGAGGTEAFF
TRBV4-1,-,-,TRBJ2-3,TGCGCCAGCAGCCAAGGGCCCAGGGGGAGGATCGATACGCAGTATTTT,CASSQGPRGRIDTQYF
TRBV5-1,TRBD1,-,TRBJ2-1,TGCGCCAGCAGCTTGTCGGGACAGGGCAATGAGCAGTTCTTC,CASSLSGQGNEQFF
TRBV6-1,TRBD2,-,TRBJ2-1,TGTGCCAGCAGCGTTGGACTAGCGGGGTACAATGAGCAGTTCTTC,CASSVGLAGYNEQFF
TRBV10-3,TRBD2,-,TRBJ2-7,TGTGCCATCAGACCGGGACTAGCGGGAGTAGGCTACGAGCAGTACTTC,CAIRPGLAGVGYEQYF
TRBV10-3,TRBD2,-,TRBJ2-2,TGTGCCTCCGGGGGGTCCGAGGGTGGGGAGCTGTTTTTT,CASGGSEGGELFF
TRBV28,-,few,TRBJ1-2,TGTGCCAGCAGTTCAGGGAGGTCGAACTATGGCTACACCTTC,CASSSGRSNYGYTF
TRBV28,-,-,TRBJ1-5,TGTGCCAGCAGTTCGGGACCGATCAATCAGCCCCAGCATTTT,CASSSGPINQPQHF
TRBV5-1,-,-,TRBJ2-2,TGCGCCAGCAGCTTGGGATTCGGCACGAACACCGGGGAGCTGTTTTTT,CASSLGFGTNTGELFF
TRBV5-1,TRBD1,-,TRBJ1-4,TGCGCCAGCAGCTTGGCTGGGACAGATGAAAAACTGTTTTTT,CASSLAGTDEKLFF
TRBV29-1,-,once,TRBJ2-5,TGCAGCGTCGCAGAGAGCCAAGAGACCCAGTACTTC,CSVAESQETQYF
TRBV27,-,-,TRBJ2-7,TGTGCCAGCAGTTTATCCCCCGACCACTACGAGCAGTACTTC,CASSLSPDHYEQYF
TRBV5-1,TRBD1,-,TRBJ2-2,TGCGCCAGCAGCCCCGGGACAGGCACCGGCGGGGAGCTGTTTTTT,CASSPGTGTGGELFF
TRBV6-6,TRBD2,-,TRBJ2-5,TGTGCCAGCAGTTTTTCGGGGGGGACGTTTATCGAGACCCAGTACTTC,CASSFSGGTFIETQYF
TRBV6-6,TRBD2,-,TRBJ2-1,TGTGCCAGCAGTTGGGGCTCTAGCGGGAGACTGAGTGAGCAGTTCTTC,CASSWGSSGRLSEQFF
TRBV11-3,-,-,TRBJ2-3,TGTGCCAGCAGCTTCCGGACGGAGAGCACAGATACGCAGTATTTT,CASSFRTESTDTQYF
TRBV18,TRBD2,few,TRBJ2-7,TGTGCCAGCTCACAAGCCCCTAGCGGGAGGTTGCACGAGCAGTACTTC,CASSQAPSGRLHEQYF
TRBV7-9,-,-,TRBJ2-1,TGTGCCAGCAGCTTAGTGGCAGGAAACTACAATGAGCAGTTCTTC,CASSLVAGNYNEQFF